This T cell receptor (beta chain) was captured by sequencing in a study of blood T cell repertoires in COVID-19. Study at large: Samples representing acute and convalescent COVID-19 were sourced from the United States, Italy and Spain.

The CDR3 consists of 18 residues. Per the germline V gene, CDR1 is MGHRA and CDR2 is YSYEKL. After removal of 1 base from V and 1 base from J, the junction contained 4 bases not matched to a gene. Repertoires were generated with immunoSEQ multiplex PCR, while TCRdb's copy carries only in-frame clones and drops some. The repertoire holds roughly 69,000 clones, about 90% seen once, with 5% to 6.5% in the top ten. This clonotype was obtained from a man aged 50-59 years with acute or convalescent COVID-19. The source material was peripheral blood. The chain recombines TRBV4-1 with TRBJ2-3, with 14 nucleotides matching TRBD2. The CDR3 nucleotides are TGCGCCAGCAGCCAAGCCCGACTAGCGGGGGGGGGCACAGATACGCAGTATTTT. Its protein product is CASSQARLAGGGTDTQYF.